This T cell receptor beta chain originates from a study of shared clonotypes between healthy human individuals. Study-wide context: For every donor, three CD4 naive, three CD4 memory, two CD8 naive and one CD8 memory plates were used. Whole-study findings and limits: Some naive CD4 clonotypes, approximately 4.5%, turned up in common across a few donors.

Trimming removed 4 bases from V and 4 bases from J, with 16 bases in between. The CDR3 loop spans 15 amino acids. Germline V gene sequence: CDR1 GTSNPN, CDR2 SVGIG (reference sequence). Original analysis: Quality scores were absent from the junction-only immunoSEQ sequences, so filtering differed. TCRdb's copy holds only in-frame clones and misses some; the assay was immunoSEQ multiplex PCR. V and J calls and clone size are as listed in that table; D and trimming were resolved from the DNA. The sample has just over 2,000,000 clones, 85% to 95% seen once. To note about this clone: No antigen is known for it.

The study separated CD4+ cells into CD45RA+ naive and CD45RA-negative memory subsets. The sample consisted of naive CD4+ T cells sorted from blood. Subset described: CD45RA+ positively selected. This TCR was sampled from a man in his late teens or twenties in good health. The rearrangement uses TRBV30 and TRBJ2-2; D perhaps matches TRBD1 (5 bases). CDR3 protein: CAWNQGFSGTGELFF. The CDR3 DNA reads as TGTGCCTGGAATCAGGGCTTCTCCGGCACCGGGGAGCTGTTTTTT.